The 24 T cell receptor beta chains presented below share a single source sample, sequenced in a study of T cell responses to AZD1222 COVID-19 vaccine. TCRdb's copy holds only in-frame clones and misses some; the assay was immunoSEQ multiplex PCR. The sample lists 60,000 to 90,000 clones; approximately 80% were seen once. Source: peripheral blood, taken 28 days after the second dose of the MenACWY control vaccine. The receptors here all came from an adult who received the MenACWY meningococcal vaccine as a control.

The chain recombines TRBV5-1 with TRBJ2-5, with 8 bases that match TRBD2. V lost 4 bases to trimming and J lost 5 bases; unmatched junction nucleotides: 4. Looked up from germline, CDR1 is SGHRS and CDR2 is YFSETQ. This CDR3 comprises 13 residues. The CDR3 sequence: CASSPGGLETQYF. The CDR3 DNA is TGCGCCAGCAGCCCGGGGGGGCTTGAGACCCAGTACTTC.

The chain employs TRBV9 and TRBJ1-2, with D tentatively TRBD1 (5 bases). Looked up from germline, CDR1 is SGDLS and CDR2 is YYNGEE. This CDR3 contains 15 residues. V lost 4 bases and J lost 2, with 15 bases in between. CDR3 residues: CASSPTLAGNYGYTF. CDR3 coding DNA: TGTGCCAGCAGCCCCACGTTGGCAGGGAACTATGGCTACACCTTC.

The J gene is TRBJ1-2, the V gene TRBV7-9, with TRBD1 as a possible D gene (5 bases). The V end was cut by 1 base, the J end by 5 bases, with 5 bases between. Germline lookup yields CDR1 SEHNR and CDR2 FQNEAQ (reference sequence). The CDR3 has 12 amino acids. CDR3 DNA: TGTGCCAGCAGCTTAGGACAGTATGGCTACACCTTC. Protein: CASSLGQYGYTF.

The rearrangement joins TRBV9 to TRBJ2-2, with 8 positions matching TRBD1. CDR1 is SGDLS, CDR2 YYNGEE, per germline. This CDR3 has 13 residues. J lost 3 bases, V lost 7 bases, and 2 bases had no gene match. The CDR3 here is CASQGQDTGELFF. The CDR3 DNA sequence: TGTGCCAGCCAGGGACAGGACACCGGGGAGCTGTTTTTT.

This chain's CDR3 is CASAQAVIGEKLFF. For the CDR3, the DNA is TGTGCCAGTGCACAAGCGGTGATTGGTGAAAAACTGTTTTTT. The chain links TRBV19 to TRBJ1-4; D gene unclear. This CDR3 has 14 amino acids. CDR1 and CDR2 from the germline V gene are LNHDA and SQIVND (reference sequence). V was trimmed by 8 bases and J by 7 bases, leaving 17 bases between them.

The chain joins TRBV7-9 to TRBJ2-1; the D gene is possibly TRBD1 (6 bases). Trimming removed 5 bases from V and 7 bases from J, with 21 bases in between. In germline, CDR1 is SEHNR, CDR2 FQNEAQ (reference sequence). This CDR3 is 16 amino acids long. The CDR3 sequence is CASSALGAGGGNEQFF. The CDR3 coding sequence is TGTGCCAGCAGCGCCCTGGGGGCGGGTGGAGGTAATGAGCAGTTCTTC. Based on the CDR3 plus reference TRBV7-9 and TRBJ2-1, the full variable domain is DTGVSQNPRHKITKRGQNVTFRCDPISEHNRLYWYRQTLGQGPEFLTYFQNEAQLEKSRLLSDRFSAERPKGSFSTLEIQRTEQGDSAMYLCASSALGAGGGNEQFFGPGTRLTVL.

The chain carries TRBV5-1 and TRBJ2-5; no firm D call. Per the germline V gene, CDR1 is SGHRS and CDR2 is YFSETQ. This CDR3 comprises 16 residues. Trimming cost V 0 bases and J 1 base, with 13 bases left between them. CDR3 sequence: CASSLAGSTAQETQYF. In nucleotides, the CDR3 is TGCGCCAGCAGCTTGGCAGGCTCAACGGCCCAAGAGACCCAGTACTTC.

This rearrangement joins TRBV11-2 to TRBJ2-7; 9 nucleotides agree with TRBD1. Trimming at V came to 3 bases and at J to 4 bases, leaving 4 bases not matched to a gene. The germline CDR1 and CDR2 sequences are SGHAT and FQNNGV. This CDR3 has 14 amino acids. Here the CDR3 reads CASSFDRGNYEQYF. CDR3 sequence (DNA): TGTGCCAGCAGCTTCGACAGGGGGAATTACGAGCAGTACTTC.

This chain joins TRBV11-3 and TRBJ2-7; 11 bases match TRBD1. The germline gives CDR1 SGHNT, CDR2 YENEEA. The CDR3 length is 17 residues. V lost 5 bases and J lost 4; bases outside the gene matches: 13. CDR3 bases: TGTGCCAGCAGCCCCCCGGGACAGGGGGTAGGGGGTTACGAGCAGTACTTC. It translates to CASSPPGQGVGGYEQYF.

J is TRBJ1-2 and V is TRBV12-5, with a tentative D call TRBD1 (5 bases). Per germline, CDR1 LGHNT and CDR2 FRNRAP. V lost 5 bases and J 2 bases, leaving 9 bases between the germline ends. There are 13 residues in the CDR3. The CDR3 nucleotides read TGTGCTAGTGGTCCGGGGCAGAACTATGGCTACACCTTC. This translates into CASGPGQNYGYTF.

V gene TRBV7-8 combines with J gene TRBJ2-7; D is unresolved. The CDR3 is 12 amino acids. Trimming stripped 5 bases from V and 7 bases from J, with 12 bases between. Germline V gene data show CDR1 as SGHVS and CDR2 as FQNEAQ. The CDR3 bases are TGTGCCAGCAGCCCCTCCCCCCGAGAGCAGTACTTC. Its translation: CASSPSPREQYF. The full variable domain, its missing parts supplied by reference TRBV7-8 and TRBJ2-7, is GAGVSQSPRYKVAKRGQDVALRCDPISGHVSLFWYQQALGQGPEFLTYFQNEAQLDKSGLPSDRFFAERPEGSVSTLKIQRTQQEDSAVYLCASSPSPREQYFGPGTRLTVT.

The chain carries TRBV11-2 and TRBJ1-2; a weak D match, TRBD1 (6 bases). Germline CDR1 SGHAT, CDR2 FQNNGV. The CDR3 is 15 amino acids. The V gene lost 3 bases and the J gene lost 6 bases, with 17 bases spanning the gap. The CDR3 spells CASSFHGTKNDGYTF. The CDR3 bases are TGTGCCAGCAGCTTCCACGGGACAAAAAATGATGGCTACACCTTC.

This clone was seen just once. The genes are TRBV6-1 and TRBJ1-1, with 10 bases lining up with TRBD1. CDR3 length: 16 residues. The germline V gene encodes CDR1 MNHNS and CDR2 SASEGT. Trimming took 2 bases from V and 7 from J; bases not matched to a gene: 10. The CDR3 DNA reads as TGTGCCAGCAGTGAACCCCGGGGACAGGGGTTCGGTGAAGCTTTCTTT. Translation gives CASSEPRGQGFGEAFF.

There are a few counts of this clone. The rearrangement joins TRBV28 to TRBJ2-3; a weak D match, TRBD2 (6 bases). This CDR3 is built from 15 residues. Trimming took off 5 bases at V and 1 base at J, with 13 bases between the two ends. The germline V gene encodes CDR1 MDHEN and CDR2 SYDVKM. CDR3 nucleotides: TGTGCCAGCAGTGCCCAGGGACTGGGCACAGATACGCAGTATTTT. Translation: CASSAQGLGTDTQYF. Based on the CDR3 plus reference TRBV28 and TRBJ2-3, the full variable domain is DVKVTQSSRYLVKRTGEKVFLECVQDMDHENMFWYRQDPGLGLRLIYFSYDVKMKEKGDIPEGYSVSREKKERFSLILESASTNQTSMYLCASSAQGLGTDTQYFGPGTRLTVL.

CDR3 amino acids: CASSSGLAAYNEQFF. CDR3 bases: TGTGCCAGCAGTTCGGGACTAGCGGCCTACAATGAGCAGTTCTTC. The rearrangement links TRBV5-6 to TRBJ2-1, with 11 bases matching TRBD2. The CDR3 has 15 residues. V shed 5 bases and J 2 bases; nucleotides not matched to a gene: 3. Germline-derived CDR1 and CDR2 are SGHDT and YYEEEE.

This clone was seen more than once but under ten times. The CDR3, as DNA: TGTGCCAGCAGCGTAGCCCCGGCCCCGTCCTACGAGCAGTACTTC. Protein sequence: CASSVAPAPSYEQYF. This chain uses TRBV9 with TRBJ2-7; no clear D gene. Deletions cut 0 bases from V and 1 base from J, with 11 bases between. The CDR3 extends over 15 amino acids. Germline-derived CDR1 and CDR2 are SGDLS and YYNGEE.

This clone was picked up one time. This chain connects TRBV2 to TRBJ2-3; tentative D call: TRBD2 (7 bases). V was trimmed by 7 bases and J by 2 bases, leaving 13 bases between them. CDR1 and CDR2 (germline): SNHLY, FYNNEI. The CDR3 loop spans 14 amino acids. This CDR3 is CASTLRGPTDTQYF. The DNA of the CDR3 is TGTGCCAGCACTCTGCGGGGGCCCACAGATACGCAGTATTTT.

This rearrangement joins TRBV11-2 to TRBJ2-1, with a weak D call TRBD1 (6 bases). The CDR3 is 13 residues long. In germline, CDR1 is SGHAT, CDR2 FQNNGV. V was trimmed by 2 bases and J by 5 bases, leaving 7 bases between them. Here the CDR3 reads CASSLNRDNEQFF. CDR3 bases: TGTGCCAGCAGCTTAAACAGGGACAATGAGCAGTTCTTC.

This clone showed up just a few times. In DNA, the CDR3 is TGCGCCAGCAGAGGCGGTCAGGGGATACGTAATGAAAAACTGTTTTTT. Amino acid sequence: CASRGGQGIRNEKLFF. The rearrangement links TRBV5-1 to TRBJ1-4; D may be TRBD1 (6 bases). This CDR3 is 16 amino acids long. Trimming stripped 5 bases from V and 4 bases from J, with 18 bases between. Germline loops: CDR1 SGHRS, CDR2 YFSETQ.

This chain joins TRBV27 and TRBJ1-5; TRBD1 matches 9 bases. This CDR3 contains 14 residues. V dropped 2 bases and J dropped 6; count of bases not matched to a gene: 2. Per the germline V gene, CDR1 is MNHEY and CDR2 is SMNVEV (reference sequence). The CDR3 region is CASSLTGGLQPQHF. CDR3 in DNA: TGTGCCAGCAGTTTAACAGGGGGCCTTCAGCCCCAGCATTTT.

The CDR3 region has the DNA TGTGCCAGCGGTCATGGACTAGCGCACAATGAGCAGTTCTTC. As protein: CASGHGLAHNEQFF. V usage is TRBV9 and J usage is TRBJ2-1; 9 nucleotides agree with TRBD2. Germline CDR1 reads SGDLS; CDR2 reads YYNGEE. V was pared by 7 bases and J by 5 bases, with 7 bases of the junction left unmatched. CDR3 length equals 14 residues.

This chain links TRBV19 with TRBJ1-1; the D is unclear. Germline loops: CDR1 LNHDA, CDR2 SQIVND (reference sequence). CDR3 size: 14 residues. V was clipped by 2 bases and J by 3 bases, with 10 bases between them. CDR3 DNA sequence: TGTGCCAGTAGTATAACGGGATGGGACACTGAAGCTTTCTTT. Its protein is CASSITGWDTEAFF.

The chain uses TRBV6-1 and TRBJ2-3, with TRBD1 matching over 8 bases. The CDR3 covers 16 residues. Germline CDR1 is MNHNS and CDR2 is SASEGT. V dropped 0 bases and J dropped 8; count of bases not matched to a gene: 10. CDR3 amino acids: CASSEASQGGQVTQYF. CDR3 nucleotides: TGTGCCAGCAGTGAAGCGTCACAGGGGGGTCAGGTTACGCAGTATTTT.

The V gene is TRBV18, the J gene TRBJ1-1; D is uncertain. The ends were cut back, 6 bases at V and 4 bases at J, with 18 bases in the middle. CDR3 size: 15 residues. Germline V lookup: CDR1 KGHSH, CDR2 LQKENI. The CDR3 loop is CASSLSSGRSTEAFF. DNA for the CDR3: TGTGCCAGCTCCCTCAGCAGCGGGAGGAGCACTGAAGCTTTCTTT.